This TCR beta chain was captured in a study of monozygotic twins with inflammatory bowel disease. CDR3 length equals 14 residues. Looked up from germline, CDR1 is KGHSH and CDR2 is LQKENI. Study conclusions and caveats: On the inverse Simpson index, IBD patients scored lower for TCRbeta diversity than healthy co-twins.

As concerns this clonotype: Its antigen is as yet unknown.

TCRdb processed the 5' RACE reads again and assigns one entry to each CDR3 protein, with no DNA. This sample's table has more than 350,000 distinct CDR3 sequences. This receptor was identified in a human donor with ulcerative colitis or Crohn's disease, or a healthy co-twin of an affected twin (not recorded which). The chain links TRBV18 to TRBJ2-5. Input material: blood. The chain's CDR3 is CASSLSNLQETQYF.